This T cell receptor beta chain was captured by sequencing in a study of T-cell reconstitution after alpha-beta-depleted transplantation in children. Study-wide results and limits: Hyperexpanded clones declined; after one year, newly produced T cells mostly supplied diversity. Surviving recipient cells, namely T cells and thymic progenitors, were the source of high day-60 TCRbeta diversity in some patients. Roughly two months post-transplant, alpha-beta T cells reportedly originated from several hundred graft clones that had expanded.

This clonotype was seen only a few times. No antigen is known for it. The TCRbeta library incorporated unique molecular identifiers. Via MiXCR, TCRdb re-called the PCR reads, giving one row per CDR3 protein. The sample includes 700,000 to 950,000 distinct CDR3 sequences, approximately 15% of them seen just once. Sample: PBMCs, mostly from graft donor cells, taken 360 days after TCRalphabeta/CD19-depleted stem cell transplant. This TCR came from a male patient aged 10 to 17 who had a stem cell transplant for acute lymphoblastic leukemia, so the T cells may come from the graft donor.

CDR3 sequence (DNA): TGCAGTGCTAGAGATCGGGTACAGGTCCAGCACGAGCAGTACTTC. It codes for CSARDRVQVQHEQYF. This chain connects TRBV20-1 to TRBJ2-7, with D tentatively TRBD1 (5 bases). Trimming took off 0 bases at V and 5 bases at J, with 17 bases between the two ends. Per the germline V gene, CDR1 is DFQATT and CDR2 is SNEGSKA (reference sequence). The CDR3 totals 15 residues.